This T cell receptor beta chain is drawn from a study of T cell responses to AZD1222 COVID-19 vaccine. Study-level findings and limits: Baseline antibody screening turned up just five to seven seropositive AZD1222 recipients. Repertoires were sampled only after the peak T cell response. Clonal diversity was possibly underestimated; the donors were predominantly white British and more often female. Spike as a whole was targeted by vaccine-associated CD4 TCRs, dominant at 160-218 and 743-854.

The V end lost 1 base, the J end lost 4 bases, and 20 bases lay between the germline ends. Per the germline V gene, CDR1 is MGHRA and CDR2 is YSYEKL. The CDR3 covers 17 residues. Concerning this clone itself: The antigen is not known.

Repertoires were generated with immunoSEQ multiplex PCR, while TCRdb's copy carries only in-frame clones and drops some. The sample records 95,000 to 110,000 clones, about 89% being singletons. The gene calls are TRBV4-1 and TRBJ2-7; the D is unclear. The material was peripheral blood, obtained 28 days after the second dose of the MenACWY control vaccine. The clonotype was recovered from an adult who received the MenACWY meningococcal vaccine as a control. DNA of the CDR3: TGCGCCAGCAGCCAAGGGATTTACGGGCCCCGAGAGTACGAGCAGTACTTC. It is translated as CASSQGIYGPREYEQYF.